These 9 T cell receptor beta chains share one sample of origin, sequenced in a study of cytomegalovirus exposure and HLA in healthy donors. PCR involved 60 Vbeta and 13 Jbeta primers. The assay was immunoSEQ multiplex PCR, and TCRdb's table has in-frame clones only and misses some. The repertoire holds over 70,000 clones, 75% to 85% seen once, with 2.5% to 3.5% in the top ten. What was sequenced was PBMCs. The receptors stem from a man aged 45-65 years in good health and CMV-seropositive.

The chain joins TRBV30 to TRBJ2-1, with D tentatively TRBD1 (5 bases). The V and J ends lost 6 bases and 4 bases respectively, with 13 bases between them. Germline assignment: CDR1 GTSNPN and CDR2 SVGIG (reference sequence). The CDR3 length is 13 residues. The CDR3 loop reads CACNQGKYNEQFF. DNA for the CDR3: TGTGCCTGCAACCAGGGCAAGTACAATGAGCAGTTCTTC.

About this clone: Relative to the germline gene, one junction end is altered; a read error may explain this. This rearrangement joins TRBV7-9 to TRBJ1-1; no clear D gene. There are 14 residues in the CDR3. Germline V gene sequence: CDR1 SEHNR, CDR2 FQNEAQ (reference sequence). CDR3 nucleotide sequence: TGTTCCAGCAGCCTATTCTCGGGTAACACTGAAGCTTTCTTT. Its translation: CSSSLFSGNTEAFF.

The chain uses TRBV11-3 and TRBJ2-7; 9 bases match TRBD1. With 6 bases clipped from V and 5 bases from J, the junction kept 8 bases outside the gene matches. CDR3 length: 14 amino acids. CDR1 is SGHNT, CDR2 YENEEA, per germline. In DNA, the CDR3 is TGTGCCAGCAGACCCGGGACAGGGTCACACGAGCAGTACTTC. It is translated as CASRPGTGSHEQYF.

In nucleotides, the CDR3 is TGTGCCAGCAGTCCCGGGACAGGGATTTCCGAGCAGTACTTC. Translated: CASSPGTGISEQYF. This rearrangement joins TRBV6-5 to TRBJ2-7, with 9 bases aligning to TRBD1. CDR1 and CDR2 from the germline V gene are MNHEY and SVGAGI. CDR3 size: 14 residues. The ends lost 5 bases at V and 6 bases at J; junction bases unmatched: 8.

V gene TRBV11-2 combines with J gene TRBJ1-1; D gene uncertain. CDR1 is SGHAT, CDR2 FQNNGV, per germline. V dropped 3 bases and J dropped 0 bases, with 11 bases sitting between them. The CDR3 totals 15 residues. CDR3 in amino acids: CASSFRNWLNTEAFF. CDR3 coding DNA: TGTGCCAGCAGCTTCCGAAATTGGCTGAACACTGAAGCTTTCTTT.

J is TRBJ1-2 and V is TRBV11-3, with D uncertain. Trimming cost V 3 bases and J 6 bases, with 14 bases left between them. The length of the CDR3 is 14 residues. Germline CDR1 and CDR2: SGHNT and YENEEA. The CDR3 DNA reads as TGTGCCAGCAGCTTTTTAGGAGAACTCGATGGCTACACCTTC. The encoded protein is CASSFLGELDGYTF.

V gene TRBV7-9 combines with J gene TRBJ2-6; 7 bases line up with TRBD1. This CDR3 region has 18 residues. The germline V gene has CDR1 SEHNR and CDR2 FQNEAQ (reference sequence). Trimming cost V 1 base and J 2 bases; bases outside gene matches: 8. This CDR3 reads CASSLEATGFPGANVLTF. CDR3 nucleotide sequence: TGTGCCAGCAGCTTAGAGGCGACAGGGTTCCCTGGGGCCAACGTCCTGACTTTC.

This clone came up a few times. The chain is built from TRBV5-1 and TRBJ2-1; TRBD2 matches at 9 bases. The CDR3 totals 14 residues. Losses at the gene ends were 2 bases for V and 6 bases for J; bases not matched to a gene: 3. Per the germline V gene, CDR1 is SGHRS and CDR2 is YFSETQ. The CDR3 DNA reads as TGCGCCAGCAGCTTTGGGCGGGAGGGCAATGAGCAGTTCTTC. Translated, it gives CASSFGREGNEQFF.

The chain links TRBV10-3 to TRBJ2-7, with 7 bases identical to TRBD2. Germline V gene sequence: CDR1 ENHRY, CDR2 SYGVKD. The CDR3 spans 10 residues. The trim removed 11 bases at V and 5 bases at J, leaving 3 bases unmatched. In DNA form, the CDR3 reads TGTGCCGCGGGACTAAACGAGCAGTACTTC. This gives the protein CAAGLNEQYF.